The sequence of this T cell receptor (beta chain) was determined in a study of blood T cells in healthy people across ages. Between the trimmed V and J ends, which lost 6 bases and 6 bases, there was a span of 11 bases. This CDR3 has 13 amino acids. Germline V lookup: CDR1 MNHEY, CDR2 SMNVEV (reference sequence). The use of a sample-barcoded 5' primer and a J-beta primer mix characterized a second PCR of about 6 to 12 cycles. TCRdb redid the calling of the 5' RACE reads with MiXCR, one entry per CDR3 protein. The sample has more than 800,000 distinct CDR3 sequences; roughly 26% are singletons. Study-wide results and limits: A greater number of naive CD4+ cells and higher diversity distinguished long-lived donors from aged donors. Observed TCR beta diversity per million T cells went down as age went up. This fall followed a roughly linear course with age.

Remarks on this clonotype: What it binds is not known.

The sample taken for sequencing was blood. The TCR was taken from an elderly woman in good health. The chain uses TRBV27 and TRBJ1-4, with unresolved D. DNA of the CDR3: TGTGCCAGCAGCTACCACGGGGATGAAAAACTGTTTTTT. Amino acid sequence: CASSYHGDEKLFF.